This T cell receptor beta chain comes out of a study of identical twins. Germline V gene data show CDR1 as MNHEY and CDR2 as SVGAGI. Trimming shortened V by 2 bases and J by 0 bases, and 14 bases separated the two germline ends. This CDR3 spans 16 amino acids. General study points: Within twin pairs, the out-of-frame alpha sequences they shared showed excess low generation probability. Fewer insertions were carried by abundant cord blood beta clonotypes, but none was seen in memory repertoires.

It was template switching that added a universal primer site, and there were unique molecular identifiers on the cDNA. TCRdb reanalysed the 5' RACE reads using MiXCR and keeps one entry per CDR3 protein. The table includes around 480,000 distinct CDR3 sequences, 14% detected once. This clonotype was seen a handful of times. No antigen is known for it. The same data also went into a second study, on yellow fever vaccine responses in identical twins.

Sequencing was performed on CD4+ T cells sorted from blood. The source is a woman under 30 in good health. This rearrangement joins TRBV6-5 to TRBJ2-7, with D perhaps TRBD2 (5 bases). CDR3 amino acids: CASSYRGRESSYEQYF. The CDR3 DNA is TGTGCCAGCAGTTACCGAGGACGGGAAAGCTCCTACGAGCAGTACTTC.